This T cell receptor (beta chain) was documented in a study of cytomegalovirus exposure and HLA in healthy donors. Use of 60 Vbeta and 13 Jbeta primers characterized the PCR. Sequencing was performed with immunoSEQ multiplex PCR; in TCRdb, only in-frame clones are kept and a portion is missing. The repertoire has 200,000 to 300,000 clones, about 81% of them found once; the top ten carry almost 8%. V lost 4 bases to trimming and J lost 1 base, with 17 bases between them. CDR1 is SGHDT and CDR2 is YYEEEE in the germline V gene. The CDR3 is made up of 16 amino acids. Study-level findings and limits: Some highly shared sequence variants likely arose as a pipeline artifact.

About this clone: Its antigen is still unknown.

The TCR comes from a woman aged 60-75 years in good health and CMV-seropositive. The chain uses TRBV5-6 and TRBJ2-5; D might be TRBD1 (6 bases). Sequencing input: PBMCs. The CDR3 spells CASSVLGQLSQETQYF. The CDR3 DNA is TGTGCCAGCAGCGTATTGGGACAACTATCCCAAGAGACCCAGTACTTC. Based on the CDR3 plus reference TRBV5-6 and TRBJ2-5, the full variable domain is DAGVTQSPTHLIKTRGQQVTLRCSPKSGHDTVSWYQQALGQGPQFIFQYYEEEERQRGNFPDRFSGHQFPNYSSELNVNALLLGDSALYLCASSVLGQLSQETQYFGPGTRLLVL.